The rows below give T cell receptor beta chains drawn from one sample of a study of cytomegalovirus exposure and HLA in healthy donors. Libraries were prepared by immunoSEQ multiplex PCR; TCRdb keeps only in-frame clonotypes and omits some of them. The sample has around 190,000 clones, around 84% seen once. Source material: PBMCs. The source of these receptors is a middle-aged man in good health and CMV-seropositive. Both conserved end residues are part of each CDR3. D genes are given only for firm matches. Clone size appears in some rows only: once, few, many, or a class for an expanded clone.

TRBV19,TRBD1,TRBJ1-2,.,CASSIPGTGIGYTF,TGTGCCAGTAGTATCCCCGGGACAGGGATTGGCTACACCTTC
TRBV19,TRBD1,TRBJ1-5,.,CASNDRANQPQHF,TGTGCCAGCAACGACAGGGCTAATCAGCCCCAGCATTTT
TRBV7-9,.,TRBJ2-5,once,CASSSGSPGETQYF,TGTGCCAGCAGCTCGGGATCCCCGGGAGAGACCCAGTACTTC
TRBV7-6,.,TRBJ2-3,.,CASSLGLSDTQYF,TGTGCCAGCAGCTTAGGGCTCTCGGATACGCAGTATTTT
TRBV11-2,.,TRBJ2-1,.,CASSRWKTGLGEQFF,TGTGCCAGCAGCCGCTGGAAGACAGGCTTGGGTGAGCAGTTCTTC
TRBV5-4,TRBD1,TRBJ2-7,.,CASRERGDRGGEQYF,TGTGCCAGCAGGGAGCGGGGGGACAGGGGGGGCGAGCAGTACTTC
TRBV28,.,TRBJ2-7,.,CASSLLTEYEQYF,TGTGCCAGCAGTTTATTGACGGAGTACGAGCAGTACTTC
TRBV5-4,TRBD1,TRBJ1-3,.,CASSPGGAGNTIYF,TGTGCCAGCAGCCCAGGGGGCGCGGGAAACACCATATATTTT
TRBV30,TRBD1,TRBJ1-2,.,CAWSPQIAGTGLRGYTF,TGTGCCTGGAGTCCTCAAATTGCCGGGACAGGGCTGCGGGGCTACACCTTC
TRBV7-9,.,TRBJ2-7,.,CASSFYGDSYEQYF,TGTGCCAGCAGCTTCTACGGGGATTCCTACGAGCAGTACTTC
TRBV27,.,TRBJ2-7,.,CASSLFWEMGSEQYF,TGTGCCAGCAGTTTATTTTGGGAGATGGGCAGCGAGCAGTACTTC
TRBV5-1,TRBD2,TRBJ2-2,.,CASSLRLAGATGELFF,TGCGCCAGCAGCTTGAGGCTAGCGGGGGCCACCGGGGAGCTGTTTTTT
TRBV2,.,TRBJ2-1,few,CASSDFRAYNEQFF,TGTGCCAGCAGTGATTTCAGGGCCTACAATGAGCAGTTCTTC
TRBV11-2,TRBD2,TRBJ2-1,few,CASSLGLAGGRNEQFF,TGTGCCAGCAGCTTAGGACTAGCGGGAGGGCGCAATGAGCAGTTCTTC
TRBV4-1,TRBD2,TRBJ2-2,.,CASSFGTSGRTGELFF,TGCGCCAGCAGCTTCGGGACTAGCGGGCGCACCGGGGAGCTGTTTTTT
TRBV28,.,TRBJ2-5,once,CASSLPQGETQYF,TGTGCCAGCAGTTTACCGCAGGGTGAGACCCAGTACTTC
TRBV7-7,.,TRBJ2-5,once,CASSLVPGMETQYF,TGTGCCAGCAGCTTGGTCCCCGGTATGGAGACCCAGTACTTC
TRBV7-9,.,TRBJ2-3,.,CASSSINTQYF,TGTGCCAGCAGCTCTATAAATACGCAGTATTTT
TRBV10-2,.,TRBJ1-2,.,CASSDRLQGYRGYTF,TGCGCCAGCAGTGACCGCCTCCAGGGGTATCGAGGCTACACCTTC
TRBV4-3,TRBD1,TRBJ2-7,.,CASSQPDREFSEQYF,TGCGCCAGCAGCCAACCAGACAGGGAATTTAGCGAGCAGTACTTC
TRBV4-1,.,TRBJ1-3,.,CASSQDLLAGLPSGNTIYF,TGCGCCAGCAGCCAAGATCTTTTGGCAGGCCTCCCCTCTGGAAACACCATATATTTT
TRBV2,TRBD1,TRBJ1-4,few,CASSEGETGDEKLFF,TGTGCCAGCAGTGAAGGGGAGACAGGGGATGAAAAACTGTTTTTT
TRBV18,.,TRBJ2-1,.,CASSPDRYNEQFF,TGTGCCAGCTCACCTGACAGGTACAATGAGCAGTTCTTC
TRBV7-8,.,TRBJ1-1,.,CASSSRVLTEAFF,TGTGCCAGCAGCTCCAGGGTTTTGACTGAAGCTTTCTTT
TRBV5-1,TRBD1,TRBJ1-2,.,CASSLRGTGSGYTF,TGCGCCAGCAGCTTGAGGGGGACAGGGAGCGGCTACACCTTC
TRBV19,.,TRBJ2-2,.,CASSIDRAPGTGELFF,TGTGCCAGTAGTATAGATAGGGCACCAGGGACCGGGGAGCTGTTTTTT
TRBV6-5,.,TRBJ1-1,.,CASTRGGGGNTEAFF,TGTGCCAGCACTCGTGGAGGGGGGGGGAACACTGAAGCTTTCTTT
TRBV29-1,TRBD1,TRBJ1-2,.,CIGGQPDYGYTF,TGCATCGGGGGACAGCCTGACTATGGCTACACCTTC
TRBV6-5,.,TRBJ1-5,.,CASSTPGGNQPQHF,TGTGCCAGCAGTACCCCGGGGGGGAATCAGCCCCAGCATTTT
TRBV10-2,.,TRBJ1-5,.,CASSEGGRGTIQPQHF,TGCGCCAGCAGTGAGGGGGGGAGGGGTACAATCCAGCCCCAGCATTTT
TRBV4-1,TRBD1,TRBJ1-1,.,CASSEGQGVTEAFF,TGCGCCAGCAGCGAGGGACAGGGGGTAACTGAAGCTTTCTTT
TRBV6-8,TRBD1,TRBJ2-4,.,CASSRPRDRVRENIQYF,TGTGCCAGCTCTAGACCCCGGGACAGGGTGCGAGAAAACATTCAGTACTTC
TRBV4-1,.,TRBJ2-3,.,CASSSTRTGTDTQYF,TGCGCCAGCAGCTCCACCCGGACAGGCACAGATACGCAGTATTTT
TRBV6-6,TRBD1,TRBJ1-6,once,CASRGQGYNSPLHF,TGTGCCAGCAGGGGACAGGGCTATAATTCACCCCTCCACTTT
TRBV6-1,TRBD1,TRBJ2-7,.,CASRLDRAPYEQYF,TGTGCCAGCAGGCTGGACAGGGCTCCCTACGAGCAGTACTTC
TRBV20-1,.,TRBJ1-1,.,CSGEPDSEAFF,TGCAGTGGGGAACCGGACAGTGAAGCTTTCTTT
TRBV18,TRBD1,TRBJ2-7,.,CASSPDSGTGPYEQYF,TGTGCCAGCTCCCCGGATTCGGGGACAGGCCCCTACGAGCAGTACTTC
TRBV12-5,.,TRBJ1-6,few,CASGSTLSSYNSPLHF,TGTGCTAGTGGTTCCACCCTTAGCTCCTATAATTCACCCCTCCACTTT
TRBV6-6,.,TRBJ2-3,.,CASIGRHTDTQYF,TGTGCCAGCATCGGCAGGCACACAGATACGCAGTATTTT
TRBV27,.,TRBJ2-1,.,CASSLQWSSYNEQFF,TGTGCCAGCAGTTTACAGTGGTCCTCCTACAATGAGCAGTTCTTC
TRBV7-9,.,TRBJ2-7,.,CSSSSTIGPGEQYF,TGTTCCAGCAGCTCCACCATTGGGCCCGGCGAGCAGTACTTC
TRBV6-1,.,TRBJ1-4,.,CASGAGFSNEKLFF,TGTGCCAGTGGGGCGGGGTTTAGTAATGAAAAACTGTTTTTT
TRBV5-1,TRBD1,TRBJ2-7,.,CASSFVGTDEQYF,TGCGCCAGCAGCTTTGTCGGGACAGACGAGCAGTACTTC
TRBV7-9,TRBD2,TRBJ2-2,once,CASSPLAGGHTGELFF,TGTGCCAGCAGCCCCTTAGCGGGGGGGCACACCGGGGAGCTGTTTTTT
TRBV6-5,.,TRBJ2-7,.,CASSYQGLYEQYF,TGTGCCAGCAGTTATCAGGGTTTATACGAGCAGTACTTC
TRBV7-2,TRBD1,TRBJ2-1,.,CASSEGTGPYNEQFF,TGTGCCAGCAGCGAAGGGACAGGGCCCTACAATGAGCAGTTCTTC
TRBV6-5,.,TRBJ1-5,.,CATRDASGQPQHF,TGTGCCACCAGAGACGCTTCCGGGCAGCCCCAGCATTTT
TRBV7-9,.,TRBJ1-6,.,CASSLGRGHNSPLHF,TGTGCCAGCAGCTTAGGCAGGGGCCATAATTCACCCCTCCACTTT
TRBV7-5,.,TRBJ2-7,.,CARTESRDYRTYEQYF,TGTGCCAGAACCGAGTCCCGGGACTATCGGACCTACGAGCAGTACTTC
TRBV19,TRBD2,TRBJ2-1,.,CASSIVAGGPVEQFF,TGTGCCAGTAGTATAGTAGCGGGAGGGCCGGTTGAGCAGTTCTTC
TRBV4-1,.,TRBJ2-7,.,CASSHDRKNYEQYF,TGCGCCAGCAGCCACGACAGAAAAAACTACGAGCAGTACTTC
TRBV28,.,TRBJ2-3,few,CASSLQGTSTDTQYF,TGTGCCAGCAGTCTACAGGGGACTAGCACAGATACGCAGTATTTT